This is a list of T cell receptor beta chains from one sample in a study of identical twins. Each CDR3 protein is one row after TCRdb ran MiXCR on the 5' RACE reads. The sample records hundreds of thousands of distinct CDR3 sequences, 5.5% to 6.5% being singletons. Sequencing was carried out using naive T cells sorted from blood. These receptors all come from a man aged 18 to 29 in good health. Each CDR3 is given with its conserved first and last residue. A D gene is named only where the DNA matches it firmly. Size is omitted from some rows. Given values are once, few, many or a class for expanded clones.

j_call v_call d_call clone_size cdr3_nt cdr3_aa
TRBJ1-6 TRBV6-1 NA NA TGTGCCAGCAGGACAGGCGATTGGTATAATTCACCCCTCCACTTT CASRTGDWYNSPLHF
TRBJ2-2 TRBV5-1 TRBD2 many TGCGCCAGCAGCCCAACTAGCGGATGGAACACCGGGGAGCTGTTTTTT CASSPTSGWNTGELFF
TRBJ1-6 TRBV6-5 NA many TGTGCCAGCAGTTATTCTTTTCGCGGCGGGGGGCCCGTTTCACCCCTCCACTTT CASSYSFRGGGPVSPLHF
TRBJ2-3 TRBV5-1 NA many TGCGCCAGCAGCTCGATCAAACAGGGCTTTGGCACAGATACGCAGTATTTT CASSSIKQGFGTDTQYF
TRBJ2-1 TRBV4-1 TRBD2 NA TGCGCCAGCAGCCATCACTGGGGATCCGGTACTAGCGGGGACAATGAGCAGTTCTTC CASSHHWGSGTSGDNEQFF
TRBJ1-1 TRBV18 NA NA TGTGCCAGCTCACCATCCTGGCCCAAGGACACTGAAGCTTTCTTT CASSPSWPKDTEAFF
TRBJ2-1 TRBV7-6 TRBD2 few TGTGCCAGCAGCCACCAAAACGGGGGAGGGCTCTACAATGAGCAGTTCTTC CASSHQNGGGLYNEQFF
TRBJ1-5 TRBV12-3/TRBV12-4 NA NA TGTGCCAGCAGACCTCGGACTGGTAGCAATCAGCCCCAGCATTTT CASRPRTGSNQPQHF
TRBJ1-6 TRBV12-3/TRBV12-4 TRBD1 NA TGTGCCAGCAGCCGGACAGGGAATTCACCCCTCCACTTT CASSRTGNSPLHF
TRBJ2-7 TRBV7-2 TRBD2 many TGTGCCAGCAGCCAAACTAGCGCGGACTCCTACGAGCAGTACTTC CASSQTSADSYEQYF
TRBJ2-6 TRBV6-2/TRBV6-3 NA few TGTGCCAGCAGTTACACGAGGGGCCCTTCCTCTGGGGCCAACGTCCTGACTTTC CASSYTRGPSSGANVLTF
TRBJ1-5 TRBV12-3/TRBV12-4 NA many TGTGCCAGCAGTTTAGGTTTCGGCGGCTTCTATAGCAATCAGCCCCAGCATTTT CASSLGFGGFYSNQPQHF
TRBJ2-3 TRBV5-1 TRBD2 many TGCGCCAGCAGCTTGGATCTAGCGGGAGGAACAGATACGCAGTATTTT CASSLDLAGGTDTQYF
TRBJ2-1 TRBV5-1 NA many TGCGCCAGCAGCTTGGCCACGGCCCACAATGAGCAGTTCTTC CASSLATAHNEQFF
TRBJ2-7 TRBV12-3/TRBV12-4 NA NA TGTGCCAGCACCCGCGGAGGGCTTTACGAGCAGTACTTC CASTRGGLYEQYF
TRBJ1-3 TRBV29-1 NA many TGCAGCGTTGTATCCGGGTGGGGGGGAAACACCATATATTTT CSVVSGWGGNTIYF
TRBJ1-1 TRBV27 NA few TGTGCCAGCAGTTTATCGGAAAGCCTTGAAGCTTTCTTT CASSLSESLEAFF
TRBJ2-7 TRBV28 NA many TGTGCCAGACCTCCAAGTGTTTACGAGCAGTACTTC CARPPSVYEQYF
TRBJ2-2 TRBV6-1 NA few TGTGCCAGCAGTAATGGTTGGGGGGAGTTGCCCGGGGAGCTGTTTTTT CASSNGWGELPGELFF